Listed below are T cell receptor beta chains from one sample, sequenced in a study of regulatory T cells in long-lasting Graves disease. TCRdb reprocessed the multiplex PCR reads with MiXCR, giving one entry per CDR3 protein. The sample contains approximately 300,000 distinct CDR3 sequences, about a sixth of which appear only once. Sequenced material: peripheral blood mononuclear cells (PBMCs), taken at new diagnosis, from a patient treated with antithyroid drugs. Source of these receptors: a female donor with Graves disease. CDR3s include the opening cysteine and the closing phenylalanine or tryptophan. The D gene is left open where the match is weak. Where a row states a size, it is once, few, many or the class of an expanded clone; other rows omit it.

v_call	d_call	j_call	clone_size	cdr3_aa	cdr3_nt
TRBV2	NA	TRBJ2-1	many	CASRAILLNNEQFF	TGTGCCAGCAGGGCGATCCTCTTGAACAATGAGCAGTTCTTC
TRBV12-3/TRBV12-4	NA	TRBJ2-3	many	CASNLRADTQYF	TGTGCCAGCAACCTTAGAGCAGATACGCAGTATTTT
TRBV20-1	NA	TRBJ2-4	NA	CSARLVGDGTKNIQYF	TGCAGTGCTAGACTAGTAGGAGATGGGACCAAAAACATTCAGTACTTC
TRBV20-1	TRBD2	TRBJ2-3	many	CSPSTSGFDGTDTQYF	TGCAGTCCTAGTACTAGCGGGTTTGACGGCACAGATACGCAGTATTTT
TRBV5-1	NA	TRBJ1-2	few	CASRRAPGDGYTF	TGCGCCAGCAGGAGGGCGCCGGGCGATGGCTACACCTTC
TRBV28	TRBD1	TRBJ1-1	few	CASSLLQGPLRNTEAFF	TGTGCCAGCAGTTTATTACAGGGGCCCCTTCGGAACACTGAAGCTTTCTTT
TRBV5-1	TRBD1	TRBJ2-7	many	CASSYEGARSYEQYF	TGCGCCAGCAGTTACGAGGGGGCTAGGTCCTACGAGCAGTACTTC
TRBV11-2	TRBD2	TRBJ2-5	many	CASSSIRGLAAETQYF	TGTGCCAGCAGCTCAATTAGGGGACTAGCAGCAGAGACCCAGTACTTC
TRBV20-1	NA	TRBJ2-1	NA	CSARGDSYNEQFF	TGCAGTGCTAGGGGGGACTCCTACAATGAGCAGTTCTTC
TRBV20-1	NA	TRBJ2-1	many	CSARIPFGANLSYNEQFF	TGCAGTGCTAGAATACCCTTCGGGGCCAACCTCTCCTACAATGAGCAGTTCTTC
TRBV20-1	NA	TRBJ1-2	many	CSALGQRIYYGYTF	TGCAGTGCACTAGGCCAGAGGATATACTATGGCTACACCTTC
TRBV5-1	NA	TRBJ2-5	NA	CASSLVPPQETQYF	TGCGCCAGCAGCTTGGTGCCACCTCAAGAGACCCAGTACTTC
TRBV15	TRBD2	TRBJ2-5	many	CATSREPGLTQETQYF	TGTGCCACCAGCAGAGAACCGGGACTAACGCAAGAGACCCAGTACTTC
TRBV2	TRBD1	TRBJ1-4	many	CASSRRDSYNEKLFF	TGTGCCAGCAGTAGGCGGGACAGTTATAATGAAAAACTGTTTTTT
TRBV11-2	NA	TRBJ1-2	many	CASSPGQTSNYGYTF	TGTGCCAGCAGCCCAGGCCAGACTTCTAACTATGGCTACACCTTC
TRBV5-1	NA	TRBJ1-1	many	CASSLGDYHGLNTEAFF	TGCGCCAGCAGCTTGGGGGACTACCATGGGCTTAACACTGAAGCTTTCTTT
TRBV25-1	TRBD1	TRBJ2-2	many	CASRDFQGAGELFF	TGTGCCAGCAGAGACTTTCAGGGGGCCGGGGAGCTGTTTTTT
TRBV11-2	NA	TRBJ2-4	few	CASSLESRLRDQLVVAKNIQYF	TGTGCCAGCAGCTTAGAGAGTAGGCTTAGGGACCAGCTCGTCGTAGCCAAAAACATTCAGTACTTC
TRBV11-2	TRBD2	TRBJ2-1	many	CASSPLMGLAGAGYNEQFF	TGTGCCAGCAGCCCGTTGATGGGACTAGCGGGAGCCGGGTACAATGAGCAGTTCTTC
TRBV20-1	TRBD2	TRBJ2-3	many	CSGGSRGTDTQYF	TGCAGTGGCGGGAGCCGTGGCACAGATACGCAGTATTTT
TRBV7-6	NA	TRBJ2-1	many	CASSLAWRKQSEQFF	TGTGCCAGCAGCTTAGCCTGGAGAAAACAGAGTGAGCAGTTCTTC
TRBV11-3	NA	TRBJ2-3	NA	CASSLGVGLIADTQYF	TGTGCCAGCAGCTTAGGGGTCGGGTTGATCGCAGATACGCAGTATTTT
TRBV20-1	NA	TRBJ1-3	NA	CSARQPNSGNTIYF	TGCAGTGCTAGACAGCCAAACTCTGGAAACACCATATATTTT
TRBV18	NA	TRBJ2-3	many	CASSPPGSRTDTQYF	TGTGCCAGCTCACCTCCAGGGAGTCGCACAGATACGCAGTATTTT
TRBV30	NA	TRBJ2-5	many	CAWSSVTAYQETQYF	TGTGCCTGGAGTTCTGTGACAGCGTACCAAGAGACCCAGTACTTC
TRBV28	NA	TRBJ2-1	many	CASITSPYNEQFF	TGTGCCAGCATAACTTCACCCTACAATGAGCAGTTCTTC
TRBV12-3/TRBV12-4	NA	TRBJ2-2	many	CASSPDRPGTGELFF	TGTGCCAGCAGTCCAGACAGGCCCGGCACCGGGGAGCTGTTTTTT
TRBV3-1	NA	TRBJ2-2	many	CASSRGTENTGELFF	TGTGCCAGCAGCCGAGGGACCGAGAACACCGGGGAGCTGTTTTTT
TRBV7-8	TRBD2	TRBJ2-1	many	CASSRGTSGNEQFF	TGTGCCAGCAGCAGAGGGACTAGCGGCAATGAGCAGTTCTTC
TRBV19	NA	TRBJ2-2	many	CASSIDLLGEELFF	TGTGCCAGTAGTATAGATCTATTGGGAGAGGAGCTGTTTTTT
TRBV27	NA	TRBJ2-4	NA	CASRPTSLAGIQYF	TGTGCCAGCAGGCCGACATCCCTAGCTGGCATTCAGTACTTC
TRBV10-1	NA	TRBJ2-1	many	CASSEPGARYEQFF	TGCGCCAGCAGTGAGCCGGGAGCCAGGTATGAGCAGTTCTTC
TRBV24-1	TRBD2	TRBJ2-3	many	CATSDPSPSGATDTQYF	TGTGCCACCAGTGACCCCAGTCCTAGCGGAGCCACAGATACGCAGTATTTT
TRBV28	TRBD1	TRBJ2-7	NA	CASSAWGTGTYEQYF	TGTGCCAGCAGCGCGTGGGGGACAGGGACCTACGAGCAGTACTTC
TRBV6-1	TRBD1	TRBJ2-4	few	CASRDNRGSGRNIQYF	TGTGCCAGCAGGGACAACAGGGGGTCGGGAAGAAACATTCAGTACTTC
TRBV7-9	NA	TRBJ2-7	many	CASSLLVHPYEQYF	TGTGCCAGCAGCTTACTAGTACACCCCTACGAGCAGTACTTC
TRBV24-1	NA	TRBJ2-2	many	CATKNTGELFF	TGTGCCACCAAGAACACCGGGGAGCTGTTTTTT
TRBV12-3/TRBV12-4	NA	TRBJ2-5	few	CASSPGQGGIETQYF	TGTGCCAGCAGTCCGGGGCAGGGTGGTATAGAGACCCAGTACTTC
TRBV29-1	TRBD2	TRBJ2-7	NA	CSVGEGSEQYF	TGCAGCGTGGGGGAGGGGAGCGAGCAGTACTTC
TRBV20-1	NA	TRBJ2-7	few	CSAKHSGVSYEQYF	TGCAGTGCCAAACACTCAGGGGTCTCCTACGAGCAGTACTTC
TRBV11-2	NA	TRBJ2-1	many	CASSLVGQNEQFF	TGTGCCAGCAGCTTAGTCGGGCAGAATGAGCAGTTCTTC
TRBV6-4	TRBD1	TRBJ2-1	NA	CASSEGQSGDNEQFF	TGTGCCAGCAGTGAGGGACAGAGTGGGGACAATGAGCAGTTCTTC
TRBV27	TRBD1	TRBJ1-4	NA	CASSPGTGMGANEKLFF	TGTGCCAGCAGTCCGGGGACAGGGATGGGTGCTAATGAAAAACTGTTTTTT
TRBV19	TRBD1	TRBJ2-1	many	CASRKQGDGEQFF	TGTGCCAGTAGAAAACAGGGGGACGGTGAGCAGTTCTTC
TRBV29-1	NA	TRBJ1-5	many	CSVVMGVGQPQHF	TGCAGCGTTGTGATGGGGGTAGGGCAGCCCCAGCATTTT
TRBV12-3/TRBV12-4	TRBD2	TRBJ2-1	many	CASSRTSGGLNEQFF	TGTGCCAGCAGCCGGACTAGCGGAGGTCTGAATGAGCAGTTCTTC
TRBV20-1	NA	TRBJ2-5	many	CSARPQGGFTPETQYF	TGCAGTGCTAGGCCCCAGGGGGGGTTTACCCCGGAGACCCAGTACTTC
TRBV11-2	TRBD1	TRBJ1-2	NA	CASSFSGGSGYTF	TGTGCCAGCAGCTTTTCAGGGGGCAGTGGCTACACCTTC
TRBV10-2	TRBD2	TRBJ2-1	many	CASTPGTNYNEQFF	TGCGCCAGCACCCCCGGGACTAACTACAATGAGCAGTTCTTC
TRBV30	NA	TRBJ1-1	few	CAWNQIRDKGRDTEAFF	TGTGCCTGGAACCAAATCCGGGACAAGGGGCGCGACACTGAAGCTTTCTTT
TRBV2	NA	TRBJ2-7	NA	CASMTSEQYF	TGTGCCAGCATGACGAGCGAGCAGTACTTC
TRBV28	TRBD1	TRBJ2-7	many	CASSLTGGPSYEQYF	TGTGCCAGCAGTTTAACAGGGGGCCCCTCCTACGAGCAGTACTTC
TRBV13	NA	TRBJ2-2	NA	CASSPGGRGTGELFF	TGTGCCAGCAGCCCGGGGGGCCGGGGGACCGGGGAGCTGTTTTTT
TRBV15	NA	TRBJ2-5	few	CATSRVLGKETQYF	TGTGCCACCAGCAGAGTTCTCGGTAAAGAGACCCAGTACTTC
TRBV7-2	NA	TRBJ2-1	many	CASSSFGVGILVNEQFF	TGTGCCAGCAGCTCCTTTGGGGTGGGGATTTTAGTCAATGAGCAGTTCTTC
TRBV20-1	TRBD1	TRBJ2-3	many	CSARDITGGSSTDTQYF	TGCAGTGCTAGAGATATCACAGGGGGCAGTAGTACAGATACGCAGTATTTT
TRBV20-1	NA	TRBJ2-3	many	CSADNQDTQYF	TGCAGTGCCGATAACCAAGATACGCAGTATTTT
TRBV11-3	NA	TRBJ1-4	once	CASTLSGREKLFF	TGTGCCAGCACCCTATCGGGTAGGGAAAAACTGTTTTTT
TRBV20-1	TRBD2	TRBJ2-1	few	CSATGTSGLSSNEQFF	TGCAGTGCTACCGGGACTAGCGGGTTGTCTAGCAATGAGCAGTTCTTC
TRBV27	TRBD2	TRBJ2-7	many	CASSLPGAGGPYEQYF	TGTGCCAGCAGTTTACCCGGGGCGGGAGGCCCCTACGAGCAGTACTTC